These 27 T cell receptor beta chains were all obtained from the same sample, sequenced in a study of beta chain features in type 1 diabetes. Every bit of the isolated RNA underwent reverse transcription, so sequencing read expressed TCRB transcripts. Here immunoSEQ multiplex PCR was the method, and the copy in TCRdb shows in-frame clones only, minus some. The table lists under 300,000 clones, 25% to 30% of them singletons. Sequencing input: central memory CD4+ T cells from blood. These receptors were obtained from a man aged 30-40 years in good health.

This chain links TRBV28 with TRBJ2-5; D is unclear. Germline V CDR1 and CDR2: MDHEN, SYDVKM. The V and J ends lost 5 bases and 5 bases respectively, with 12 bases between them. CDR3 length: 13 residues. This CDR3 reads CASSPHPGETQYF. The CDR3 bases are TGTGCCAGCAGTCCTCACCCGGGTGAGACCCAGTACTTC.

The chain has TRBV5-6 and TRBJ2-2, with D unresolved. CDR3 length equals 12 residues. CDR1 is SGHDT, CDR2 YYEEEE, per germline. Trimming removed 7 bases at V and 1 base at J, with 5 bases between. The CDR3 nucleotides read TGTGCCAGCGGTCTGAACACCGGGGAGCTGTTTTTT. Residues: CASGLNTGELFF.

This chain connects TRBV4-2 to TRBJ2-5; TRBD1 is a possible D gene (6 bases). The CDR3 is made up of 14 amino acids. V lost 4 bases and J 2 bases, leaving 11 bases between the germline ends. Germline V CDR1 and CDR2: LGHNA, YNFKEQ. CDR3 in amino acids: CASSRSGTQETQYF. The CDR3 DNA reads TGTGCCAGCAGCCGGTCCGGGACACAAGAGACCCAGTACTTC.

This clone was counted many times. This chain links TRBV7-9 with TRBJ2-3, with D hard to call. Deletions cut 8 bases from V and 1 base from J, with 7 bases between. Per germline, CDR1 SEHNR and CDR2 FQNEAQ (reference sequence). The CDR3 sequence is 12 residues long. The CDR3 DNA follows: TGTGCCAGCGTGGGTGGCACAGATACGCAGTATTTT. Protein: CASVGGTDTQYF. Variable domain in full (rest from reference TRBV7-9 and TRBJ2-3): DTGVSQNPRHKITKRGQNVTFRCDPISEHNRLYWYRQTLGQGPEFLTYFQNEAQLEKSRLLSDRFSAERPKGSFSTLEIQRTEQGDSAMYLCASVGGTDTQYFGPGTRLTVL.

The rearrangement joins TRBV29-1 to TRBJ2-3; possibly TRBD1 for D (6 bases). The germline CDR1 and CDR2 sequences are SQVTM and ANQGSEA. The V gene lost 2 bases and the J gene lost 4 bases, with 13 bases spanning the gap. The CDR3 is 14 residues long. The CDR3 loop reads CSVEPGVRADTQYF. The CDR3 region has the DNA TGCAGCGTTGAACCAGGGGTTCGCGCAGATACGCAGTATTTT.

The CDR3 sequence is CASSESAVYNEQFF. The CDR3 DNA reads TGTGCCAGCAGTGAAAGCGCAGTATACAATGAGCAGTTCTTC. The chain joins TRBV2 to TRBJ2-1; D call uncertain. The CDR3 totals 14 residues. Germline V gives CDR1 SNHLY, CDR2 FYNNEI. Trimming removed 2 bases from V and 4 bases from J, with 9 bases in between.

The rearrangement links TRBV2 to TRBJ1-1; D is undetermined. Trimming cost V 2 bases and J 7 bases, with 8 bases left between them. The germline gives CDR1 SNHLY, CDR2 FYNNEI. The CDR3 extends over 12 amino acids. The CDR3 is CASSETFIEAFF. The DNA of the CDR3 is TGTGCCAGCAGTGAAACATTTATTGAAGCTTTCTTT.

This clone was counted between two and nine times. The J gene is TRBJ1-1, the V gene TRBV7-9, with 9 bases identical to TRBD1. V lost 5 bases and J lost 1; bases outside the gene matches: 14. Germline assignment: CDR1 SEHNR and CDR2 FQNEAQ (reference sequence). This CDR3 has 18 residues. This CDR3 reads CASSVSRTGESWNTEAFF. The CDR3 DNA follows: TGTGCCAGCAGCGTAAGCCGGACAGGGGAGAGTTGGAACACTGAAGCTTTCTTT. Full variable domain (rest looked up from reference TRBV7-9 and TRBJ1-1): DTGVSQNPRHKITKRGQNVTFRCDPISEHNRLYWYRQTLGQGPEFLTYFQNEAQLEKSRLLSDRFSAERPKGSFSTLEIQRTEQGDSAMYLCASSVSRTGESWNTEAFFGQGTRLTVV.

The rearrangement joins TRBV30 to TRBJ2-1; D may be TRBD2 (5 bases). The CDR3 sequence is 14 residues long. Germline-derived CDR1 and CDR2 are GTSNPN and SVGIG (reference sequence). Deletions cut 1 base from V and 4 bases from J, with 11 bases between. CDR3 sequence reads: CAWSGLATYNEQFF. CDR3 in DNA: TGTGCCTGGAGTGGATTAGCGACATACAATGAGCAGTTCTTC.

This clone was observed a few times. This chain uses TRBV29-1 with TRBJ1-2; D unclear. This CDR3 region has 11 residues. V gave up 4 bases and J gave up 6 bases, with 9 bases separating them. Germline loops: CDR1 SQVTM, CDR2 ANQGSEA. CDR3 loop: CSVGGIDGYTF. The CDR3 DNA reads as TGCAGCGTTGGAGGGATCGATGGCTACACCTTC.

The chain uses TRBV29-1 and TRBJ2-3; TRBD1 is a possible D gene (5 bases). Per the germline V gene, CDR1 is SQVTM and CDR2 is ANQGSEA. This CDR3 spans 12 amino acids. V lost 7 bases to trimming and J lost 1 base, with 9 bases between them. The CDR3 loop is CSALTGTDTQYF. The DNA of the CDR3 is TGCAGCGCGCTGACAGGCACAGATACGCAGTATTTT.

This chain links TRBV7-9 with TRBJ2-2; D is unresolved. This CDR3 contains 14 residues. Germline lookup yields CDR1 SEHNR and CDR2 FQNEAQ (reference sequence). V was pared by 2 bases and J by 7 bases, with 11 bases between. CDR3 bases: TGTGCCAGCAGCTTAATTCGCGGAGACGGGGAGCTGTTTTTT. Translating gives CASSLIRGDGELFF.

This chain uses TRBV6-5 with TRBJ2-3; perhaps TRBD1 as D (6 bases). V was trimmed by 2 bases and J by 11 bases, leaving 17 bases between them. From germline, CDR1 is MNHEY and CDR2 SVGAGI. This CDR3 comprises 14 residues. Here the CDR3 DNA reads TGTGCCAGCAGTTACAAGGGACACGGTTACGGGCAGTATTTT. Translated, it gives CASSYKGHGYGQYF.

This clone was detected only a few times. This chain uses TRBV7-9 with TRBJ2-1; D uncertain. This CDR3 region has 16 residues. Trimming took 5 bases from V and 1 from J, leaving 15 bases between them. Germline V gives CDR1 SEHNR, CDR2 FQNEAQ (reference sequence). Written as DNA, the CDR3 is TGTGCCAGCAGCCCCGGAACAGCTCTTTCCTACAATGAGCAGTTCTTC. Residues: CASSPGTALSYNEQFF.

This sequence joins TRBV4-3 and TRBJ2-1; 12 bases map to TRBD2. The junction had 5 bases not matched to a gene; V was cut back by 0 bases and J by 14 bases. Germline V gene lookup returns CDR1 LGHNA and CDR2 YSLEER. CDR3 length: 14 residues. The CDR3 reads CASSQETSGRIKFF. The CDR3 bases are TGCGCCAGCAGCCAAGAGACTAGCGGGAGAATCAAGTTCTTC.

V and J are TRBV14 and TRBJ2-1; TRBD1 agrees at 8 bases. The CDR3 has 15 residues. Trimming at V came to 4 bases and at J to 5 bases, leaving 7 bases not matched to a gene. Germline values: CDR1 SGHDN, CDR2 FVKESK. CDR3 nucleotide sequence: TGTGCCAGCAGCCCCCGGACAGGGAGAAACAATGAGCAGTTCTTC. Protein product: CASSPRTGRNNEQFF.

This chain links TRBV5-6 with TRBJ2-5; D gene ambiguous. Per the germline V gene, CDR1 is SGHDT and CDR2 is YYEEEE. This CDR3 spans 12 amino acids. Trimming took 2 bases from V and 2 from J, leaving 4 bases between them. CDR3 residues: CASSLLQETQYF. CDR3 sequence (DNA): TGTGCCAGCAGCTTACTTCAAGAGACCCAGTACTTC.

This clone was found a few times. CDR3 DNA sequence: TGCAGCGTTGTCCGGGGATCAAGCTCCTACGAGCAGTACTTC. Protein sequence: CSVVRGSSSYEQYF. The V and J genes are TRBV29-1 and TRBJ2-7, with a weak D call TRBD2 (5 bases). Trimming stripped 4 bases from V and 0 bases from J, with 13 bases between. The CDR3 consists of 14 residues. Germline CDR1 SQVTM, CDR2 ANQGSEA.

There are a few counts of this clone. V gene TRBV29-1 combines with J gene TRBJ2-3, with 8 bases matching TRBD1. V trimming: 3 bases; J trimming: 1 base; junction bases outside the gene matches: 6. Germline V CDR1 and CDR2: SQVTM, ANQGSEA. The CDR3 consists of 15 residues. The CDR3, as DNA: TGCAGCGTTGACCGCCAGGGGGCGGGCACAGATACGCAGTATTTT. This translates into CSVDRQGAGTDTQYF.

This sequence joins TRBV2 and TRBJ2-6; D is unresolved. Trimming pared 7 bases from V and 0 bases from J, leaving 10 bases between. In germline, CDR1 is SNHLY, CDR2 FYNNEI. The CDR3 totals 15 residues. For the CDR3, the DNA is TGTGCCAGCATGGAGAGCCGCTCTGGGGCCAACGTCCTGACTTTC. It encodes CASMESRSGANVLTF.

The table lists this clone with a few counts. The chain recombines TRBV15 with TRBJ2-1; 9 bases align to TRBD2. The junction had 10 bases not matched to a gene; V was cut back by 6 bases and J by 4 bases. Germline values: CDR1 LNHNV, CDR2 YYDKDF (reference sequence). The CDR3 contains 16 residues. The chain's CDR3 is CATSPQKRGVYNEQFF. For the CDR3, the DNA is TGTGCCACCAGTCCTCAAAAGCGGGGGGTTTACAATGAGCAGTTCTTC.

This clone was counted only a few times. The CDR3 DNA reads TGTGCCAGCTTTGAGCAGTTCTTC. It translates to CASFEQFF. V usage is TRBV28 and J usage is TRBJ2-1, with D unclear. This CDR3 has 8 residues. Germline V CDR1 and CDR2: MDHEN, SYDVKM. V dropped 8 bases and J dropped 9 bases, with 2 bases sitting between them. Combining the CDR3 with reference TRBV28 and TRBJ2-1 gives the whole variable domain DVKVTQSSRYLVKRTGEKVFLECVQDMDHENMFWYRQDPGLGLRLIYFSYDVKMKEKGDIPEGYSVSREKKERFSLILESASTNQTSMYLCASFEQFFGPGTRLTVL.

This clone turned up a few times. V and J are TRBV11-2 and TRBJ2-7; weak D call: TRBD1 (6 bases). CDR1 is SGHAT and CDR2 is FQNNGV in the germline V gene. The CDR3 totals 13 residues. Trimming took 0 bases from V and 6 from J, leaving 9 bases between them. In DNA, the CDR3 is TGTGCCAGCAGCTTAGACCGGACAGTCGAGCAGTACTTC. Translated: CASSLDRTVEQYF.

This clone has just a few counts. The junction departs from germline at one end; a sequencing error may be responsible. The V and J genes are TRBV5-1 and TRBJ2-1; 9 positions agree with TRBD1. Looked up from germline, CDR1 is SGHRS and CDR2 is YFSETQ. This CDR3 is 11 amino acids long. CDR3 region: CASSSRDREFF. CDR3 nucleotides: TGTGCCAGCAGCTCCAGGGACAGGGAGTTCTTC.

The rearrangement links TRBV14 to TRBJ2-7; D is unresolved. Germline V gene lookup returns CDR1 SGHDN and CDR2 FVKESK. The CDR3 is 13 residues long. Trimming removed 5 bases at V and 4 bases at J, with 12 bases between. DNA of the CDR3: TGTGCCAGCAGCTCCACATCGACTTACGAGCAGTACTTC. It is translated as CASSSTSTYEQYF.

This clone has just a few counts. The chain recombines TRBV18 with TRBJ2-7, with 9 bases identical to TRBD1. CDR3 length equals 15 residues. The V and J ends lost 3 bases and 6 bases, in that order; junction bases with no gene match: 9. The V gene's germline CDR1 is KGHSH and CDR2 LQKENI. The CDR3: CASSPPGTGMGEQYF. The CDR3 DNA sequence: TGTGCCAGCTCACCTCCCGGGACAGGGATGGGCGAGCAGTACTTC.

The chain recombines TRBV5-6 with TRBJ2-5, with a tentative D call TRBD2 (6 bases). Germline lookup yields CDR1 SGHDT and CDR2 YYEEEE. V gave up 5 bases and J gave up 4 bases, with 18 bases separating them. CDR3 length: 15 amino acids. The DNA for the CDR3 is TGTGCCAGCAGTACTGCCGGGGGAGTCATAGAGACCCAGTACTTC. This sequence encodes CASSTAGGVIETQYF.